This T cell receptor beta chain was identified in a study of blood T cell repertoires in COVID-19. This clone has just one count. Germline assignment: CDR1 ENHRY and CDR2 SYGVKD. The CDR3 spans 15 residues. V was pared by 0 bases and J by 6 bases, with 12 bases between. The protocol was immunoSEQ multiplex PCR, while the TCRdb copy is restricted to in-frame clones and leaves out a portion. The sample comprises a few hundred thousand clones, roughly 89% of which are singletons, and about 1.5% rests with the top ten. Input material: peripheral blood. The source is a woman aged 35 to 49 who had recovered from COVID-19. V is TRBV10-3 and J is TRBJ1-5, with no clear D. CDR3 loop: CAISESRVRGQPQHF. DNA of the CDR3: TGTGCCATCAGTGAGTCGCGAGTAAGAGGTCAGCCCCAGCATTTT.